These T cell receptor beta chains were read from a single sample in a study of T cell repertoires in cytomegalovirus infection. One entry per CDR3 protein results from TCRdb running MiXCR on the reads. The table includes under 95,000 distinct CDR3 sequences, around 49% detected once. For these receptors, no antigen is known. This specimen consisted of CD8+ T cells from cultured PBMCs, obtained from culture after CMV antigen stimulation. The receptors were sampled from a human donor in good health (CMV status not recorded). Some clones in this sample may be carry-over from other donors' samples. Each CDR3 is given with its conserved first and last residue. Fields, in order: clone size, CDR3 length, J gene, V gene, D gene, CDR3 DNA, CDR3 protein. A D gene is named only where the DNA matches it firmly. Clone size is not always given. Where it is, it says once, few, many or a class for expanded clones.

>few|16|TRBJ2-2|TRBV7-9|-
TGTGCCAGCAGCTCCTCCCCGGGACGGGCCACCGGGGAGCTGTTTTTT
CASSSSPGRATGELFF
>-|17|TRBJ2-1|TRBV19|-
TGTGCCAGTAGTCCCAGACTGACTTTTAGCTCCTACAATGAGCAGTTCTTC
CASSPRLTFSSYNEQFF
>few|14|TRBJ2-7|TRBV12-3/TRBV12-4|TRBD1
TGTGCCAGCAGTTTCTCACAGGGGGGCTACGAGCAGTACTTC
CASSFSQGGYEQYF
>few|14|TRBJ2-7|TRBV11-2|-
TGTGCCAGCAGCCCCGGTTCGGGGGCCTACGAGCAGTACTTC
CASSPGSGAYEQYF
>-|18|TRBJ2-1|TRBV2|TRBD2
TGTGCCAGCAGTGAAGCTTTCGCGCTAGCGGAGTCCTACAATGAGCAGTTCTTC
CASSEAFALAESYNEQFF
>-|13|TRBJ2-2|TRBV7-9|-
TGTGCCAGCAGCTTAGAGGCGGCCGGGGAGCTGTTTTTT
CASSLEAAGELFF
>-|17|TRBJ2-3|TRBV27|TRBD1
TGTGCCAGCAGTTTATCGAACGGGGACAGGGGCCCAGATACGCAGTATTTT
CASSLSNGDRGPDTQYF
>-|15|TRBJ2-3|TRBV7-3|-
TGTGCCAGCAGCCCGGGCCCTAGTGATGCAGATACGCAGTATTTT
CASSPGPSDADTQYF
>-|13|TRBJ2-7|TRBV18|TRBD1
TGTGCCAGCTCACAGGGGGCCGTCTACGAGCAGTACTTC
CASSQGAVYEQYF
>few|14|TRBJ1-2|TRBV7-8|-
TGTGCCAGCAGCCCGGGGACAAATAACTATGGCTACACCTTC
CASSPGTNNYGYTF
>few|14|TRBJ2-7|TRBV28|TRBD1
TGTGCCAGCAGGAGGGGGCCCTCAGGGTACGAGCAGTACTTC
CASRRGPSGYEQYF
>-|14|TRBJ1-1|TRBV29-1|-
TGCAGCGTAGGGACGGCTTGGAAGAACACTGAAGCTTTCTTT
CSVGTAWKNTEAFF
>-|15|TRBJ1-1|TRBV7-9|-
TGTGCCAGTAGCCCTCTTGGTAGCATGAACACTGAAGCTTTCTTT
CASSPLGSMNTEAFF
>many|14|TRBJ2-4|TRBV12-3/TRBV12-4|TRBD1
TGTGCCAGCAGTTTGCGGCAGGGGGAAAACATTCAGTACTTC
CASSLRQGENIQYF
>-|15|TRBJ2-4|TRBV7-6|TRBD2
TGTGCCAGCAGCTTAAGTCTAGCGGGGAAAAACATTCAGTACTTC
CASSLSLAGKNIQYF
>-|14|TRBJ1-2|TRBV11-2|-
TGTGCCAGCAGCACCTCAGGGCGCAACTATGGCTACACCTTC
CASSTSGRNYGYTF
>few|11|TRBJ1-1|TRBV7-9|-
TGTGCCAGCAGCTTAAAAGCTGAAGCTTTCTTT
CASSLKAEAFF
>-|15|TRBJ2-1|TRBV4-1|TRBD2
TGCGCCAGCAGCCAACGGGCAAGCGGGAGAGATGAGCAGTTCTTC
CASSQRASGRDEQFF
>-|16|TRBJ2-1|TRBV6-6|TRBD1
TGTGCCAGCGGATCTTCCGGGACAGGGGGATACAATGAGCAGTTCTTC
CASGSSGTGGYNEQFF
>few|16|TRBJ2-6|TRBV7-6|-
TGTGCCAGCAGCTTAGGGCGGGTCTCTGGGGCCAACGTCCTGACTTTC
CASSLGRVSGANVLTF
>once|13|TRBJ2-1|TRBV7-3|-
TGTGCCAGCAGCTACGGACGGAACAATGAGCAGTTCTTC
CASSYGRNNEQFF
>-|15|TRBJ2-7|TRBV20-1|TRBD2
TGCAGTGCTAGAGAGCGGGGGGTGAGCTCCTACGAGCAGTACTTC
CSARERGVSSYEQYF
>-|12|TRBJ2-1|TRBV18|-
TGTGCCAGCTCACCACCGGGAGGCGAGCAGTTCTTC
CASSPPGGEQFF
>few|13|TRBJ2-7|TRBV7-8|-
TGTGCCAGCAGCCTTGACAGAACCTACGAGCAGTACTTC
CASSLDRTYEQYF
>few|14|TRBJ2-1|TRBV7-2|TRBD2
TGTGCCAGCAGCTTAGATGGACTAGCTAATGAGCAGTTCTTC
CASSLDGLANEQFF
>-|14|TRBJ2-7|TRBV15|TRBD2
TGTGCCACCAGCAGAGACCGGGGGGGATACGAGCAGTACTTC
CATSRDRGGYEQYF
>-|14|TRBJ1-1|TRBV6-1|TRBD1
TGTGCCAGCAGCAGAGATCAGGGGGGCACTGAAGCTTTCTTT
CASSRDQGGTEAFF
>few|15|TRBJ1-1|TRBV6-4|TRBD1
TGTGCCAGCAGTCTGACAGGGGACGGTTACACTGAAGCTTTCTTT
CASSLTGDGYTEAFF
>-|19|TRBJ1-5|TRBV14|TRBD1
TGTGCCAGCAGCTTCGACCGGGACAGGGGGCGCGGGAGCAATCAGCCCCAGCATTTT
CASSFDRDRGRGSNQPQHF
>-|16|TRBJ2-1|TRBV7-8|TRBD1
TGTGCCAGCAGCTCCTTGACAGGGGAAATGTGGAATGAGCAGTTCTTC
CASSSLTGEMWNEQFF